This T cell receptor beta chain was captured in a study of lymphopenia after photon versus proton radiotherapy. In this sample, this clone turned up a few times. Its antigen is not known. The study's findings and limits: Survival link was tested only in deceased patients; proton benefit remains a possibility. Photon-treated patients lost naive T cells and TCR diversity; proton-treated stayed stable. After the lymphocyte nadir, photon-treated repertoires showed oligoclonal expansion, especially of CD8+ Temra cells.

Profiling relied on immunoSEQ multiplex PCR, and the TCRdb table lists in-frame clones only, not all of them. In the table there are around 26,000 clones, 81% of which are singletons. V was shortened by 6 bases and J by 9 bases, with 9 bases between the two germline ends. The CDR3 covers 11 residues. This material consisted of peripheral blood, taken from a patient treated with photon-based radiotherapy. This sequence originates from a man between 50 and 59 years old with gastric cancer. The V and J genes are TRBV23-1 and TRBJ1-5; perhaps TRBD1 as D (6 bases). TRBV23-1 is an ORF, and what it does is uncertain. In DNA, the CDR3 is TGCGCCAGCAGGCCACAGGGGCCCCAGCATTTT. Its protein product is CASRPQGPQHF.